This TCR beta chain stems from a study of blood T cell repertoires in COVID-19. Study as a whole: The origin of the acute and convalescent COVID-19 samples was the United States, Italy and Spain. Sources were T cells, B-cell-depleted T cells, or PBMCs; the material itself was cDNA or gDNA.

In the source study's methods: Reference gene primer amplification yielded estimated nucleated cell counts. The table came from immunoSEQ multiplex PCR; TCRdb's copy has only in-frame clones and leaves some out. Clone size and V and J calls were adopted from that table, with D and trimming inferred from the DNA. This sample has about 98,000 clones, with about nine tenths found just once. The trim removed 4 bases at V and 4 bases at J, leaving 11 bases unmatched. This CDR3 comprises 16 residues. The V gene's germline CDR1 is SGHKS and CDR2 YYEKEE (reference sequence). This clone showed up just a few times.

This chain uses TRBV5-5 with TRBJ1-3; 7 bases agree with TRBD1. This TCR derives from a man aged 50-60 years with acute or convalescent COVID-19. Input material: peripheral blood. The CDR3 protein is CASSNPGGGSGNTIYF. CDR3 coding DNA: TGTGCCAGCAGCAACCCGGGAGGGGGCTCGGGAAACACCATATATTTT.